A single sample gave rise to the 21 T cell receptor beta chains below, sequenced in a study of T cell repertoires in cytomegalovirus infection. TCRdb redid the calling of the reads with MiXCR, one entry per CDR3 protein. Among 45,000 to 60,000 distinct CDR3 sequences listed, around 18% were seen once. For these TCRs, the target antigens are not known. The source was CD8+ T cells from cultured PBMCs, collected from culture after CMV antigen stimulation. The receptors stem from a human donor in good health (CMV status not recorded). Some clones in this sample may be carry-over from other donors' samples.

This clonotype turned up a few times. J is TRBJ2-4 and V is TRBV6-2 or TRBV6-3, with a tentative D call TRBD1 (6 bases). Germline V CDR1 and CDR2: MNHEY, SVGEGT. This CDR3 region has 14 residues. The V gene lost 5 bases and the J gene lost 8 bases, with 16 bases spanning the gap. This CDR3 is CASSPRDIDDIQYF. In DNA, the CDR3 is TGTGCCAGCAGTCCTCGGGACATCGATGACATTCAGTACTTC.

V usage is TRBV7-2 and J usage is TRBJ1-2; D unresolved. There are 14 residues in the CDR3. The germline V gene encodes CDR1 SGHTA and CDR2 FQGNSA. V lost 2 bases and J 4 bases, leaving 11 bases between the germline ends. The CDR3 is CASSLHLGSYGYTF. CDR3 sequence (DNA): TGTGCCAGCAGCTTACATCTCGGCAGCTATGGCTACACCTTC.

There are a few counts of this clonotype. The chain has TRBV7-2 and TRBJ2-3; 8 nucleotides agree with TRBD2. Germline-derived CDR1 and CDR2 are SGHTA and FQGNSA. The CDR3 is made up of 18 amino acids. The junction had 13 bases not matched to a gene; V was cut back by 0 bases and J by 5 bases. The CDR3 coding sequence is TGTGCCAGCAGCTTAGCGTTTTCTGGCGGGGGGAGGGGAGATACGCAGTATTTT. Translated: CASSLAFSGGGRGDTQYF.

At least ten counts were recorded for this clonotype. The chain joins TRBV7-9 to TRBJ1-2; a weak D match, TRBD1 (6 bases). This CDR3 comprises 16 residues. Trimming took 5 bases from V and 6 from J, leaving 22 bases between them. CDR1 and CDR2 from the germline V gene are SEHNR and FQNEAQ (reference sequence). CDR3 DNA sequence: TGTGCCAGCAGCATCGGACAGCGCGTATTTTCCGATGGCTACACCTTC. Amino acid sequence: CASSIGQRVFSDGYTF.

This clonotype was seen more than once but under ten times. The rearrangement links TRBV20-1 to TRBJ2-1; D is possibly TRBD1 (5 bases). This CDR3 is built from 18 residues. The V gene's germline CDR1 is DFQATT and CDR2 SNEGSKA (reference sequence). Trimming removed 0 bases from V and 3 bases from J, with 21 bases in between. The CDR3: CSARDRVRSDTHYNEQFF. CDR3 nucleotides: TGCAGTGCTAGAGATAGAGTAAGATCGGACACCCACTACAATGAGCAGTTCTTC.

A single count supports this clonotype. The chain is built from TRBV2 and TRBJ2-5; D is unresolved. This CDR3 contains 15 residues. V lost 6 bases and J 5 bases, leaving 19 bases between the germline ends. The germline V gene has CDR1 SNHLY and CDR2 FYNNEI. The DNA for the CDR3 is TGTGCCAGCAGAGATCCTCGCAATCGGTTGGAGACCCAGTACTTC. Translation gives CASRDPRNRLETQYF.

This chain joins TRBV6-2 or TRBV6-3 and TRBJ1-5, with 7 positions matching TRBD1. This CDR3 has 15 amino acids. J lost 5 bases, V lost 5 bases, and 9 bases had no gene match. Germline CDR1 and CDR2: MNHEY and SVGEGT. The CDR3 coding sequence is TGTGCCAGCAGTACAGGGGCCGGGGAGTATCAGCCCCAGCATTTT. Amino acid sequence: CASSTGAGEYQPQHF.

This clonotype has at least ten counts. Here the CDR3 reads CASMASYNEQFF. The CDR3 DNA sequence: TGTGCCAGCATGGCCTCCTACAATGAGCAGTTCTTC. V is TRBV2 and J is TRBJ2-1; D not certain. Trimming took 7 bases from V and 0 from J, leaving 4 bases between them. This CDR3 has 12 amino acids. CDR1 is SNHLY and CDR2 is FYNNEI in the germline V gene. Based on the CDR3 plus reference TRBV2 and TRBJ2-1, the full variable domain is EPEVTQTPSHQVTQMGQEVILRCVPISNHLYFYWYRQILGQKVEFLVSFYNNEISEKSEIFDDQFSVERPDGSNFTLKIRSTKLEDSAMYFCASMASYNEQFFGPGTRLTVL.

In its sample, this clonotype was seen many times. This sequence joins TRBV28 and TRBJ2-2, with unresolved D. V was pared by 6 bases and J by 0 bases, with 14 bases between. The CDR3 totals 16 residues. Germline CDR1 and CDR2: MDHEN and SYDVKM. Here the CDR3 DNA reads TGTGCCAGCAGATTAACACTTGGGTCGAACACCGGGGAGCTGTTTTTT. It translates to CASRLTLGSNTGELFF. The variable domain in full, with the rest retrieved from reference TRBV28 and TRBJ2-2, is DVKVTQSSRYLVKRTGEKVFLECVQDMDHENMFWYRQDPGLGLRLIYFSYDVKMKEKGDIPEGYSVSREKKERFSLILESASTNQTSMYLCASRLTLGSNTGELFFGEGSRLTVL.

V and J are TRBV27 and TRBJ2-7, with 7 bases that match TRBD2. With 2 bases clipped from V and 5 bases from J, the junction kept 9 bases outside the gene matches. CDR3 length: 15 amino acids. Germline V CDR1 and CDR2: MNHEY, SMNVEV (reference sequence). In DNA, the CDR3 is TGTGCCAGCAGTTTACTCCCGACCGGGGGGAACGAGCAGTACTTC. Residues: CASSLLPTGGNEQYF.

The chain carries TRBV12-3 or TRBV12-4 and TRBJ2-7; 7 positions match TRBD1. There are 15 residues in the CDR3. Trimming at V came to 2 bases and at J to 3 bases, leaving 7 bases not matched to a gene. CDR3 DNA: TGTGCCAGCAGTTTACTAGGGGGCGCAGGCTACGAGCAGTACTTC. Its translation is CASSLLGGAGYEQYF.

This clonotype has a handful of counts. CDR3 loop: CASIPGRLAGGTDTQYF. CDR3 DNA: TGTGCCAGCATTCCAGGCCGGCTAGCGGGAGGAACAGATACGCAGTATTTT. V usage is TRBV6-2 or TRBV6-3 and J usage is TRBJ2-3; TRBD2 agrees at 11 bases. V lost 7 bases, J lost 3 bases, and 12 bases stayed unmatched. From germline, CDR1 is MNHEY and CDR2 SVGEGT. The CDR3 loop spans 17 amino acids.

The chain joins TRBV6-1 to TRBJ1-2; D remains ambiguous. This CDR3 is 15 amino acids long. V lost 0 bases and J 8 bases, leaving 16 bases between the germline ends. The germline gives CDR1 MNHNS, CDR2 SASEGT. CDR3 in amino acids: CASSEARQDVRGYTF. CDR3 DNA sequence: TGTGCCAGCAGTGAAGCTAGGCAGGATGTGAGAGGCTACACCTTC.

Only a few counts were recorded for this clonotype. This chain uses TRBV11-2 with TRBJ1-5, with D perhaps TRBD1 (6 bases). The ends were cut back, 0 bases at V and 4 bases at J, with 10 bases in the middle. Germline V lookup: CDR1 SGHAT, CDR2 FQNNGV. CDR3 length equals 15 residues. The CDR3 loop reads CASSLDWTVNQPQHF. The CDR3 nucleotides read TGTGCCAGCAGCTTAGATTGGACAGTAAATCAGCCCCAGCATTTT. Supplemented by reference TRBV11-2 and TRBJ1-5, the full variable domain reads EAGVAQSPRYKIIEKRQSVAFWCNPISGHATLYWYQQILGQGPKLLIQFQNNGVVDDSQLPKDRFSAERLKGVDSTLKIQPAKLEDSAVYLCASSLDWTVNQPQHFGDGTRLSIL.

DNA of the CDR3: TGTGCCAGCTACTTTCTAGCGGGGGCCTCCACAGATACGCAGTATTTT. Protein sequence: CASYFLAGASTDTQYF. The chain couples TRBV7-3 to TRBJ2-3, with 10 bases that match TRBD2. Germline trimming cut 8 bases from V and 2 bases from J; bases unmatched to any gene: 10. The CDR3 length is 16 residues. Germline values: CDR1 SGHTA, CDR2 FQGTGA.

The rearrangement uses TRBV7-6 and TRBJ2-1; unclear D gene. Germline CDR1 SGHVS, CDR2 FNYEAQ. This CDR3 is 15 amino acids long. Trimming took off 10 bases at V and 2 bases at J, with 18 bases between the two ends. CDR3 region: CATSIWVGAYNEQFF. Here the CDR3 DNA reads TGTGCCACCTCGATATGGGTTGGGGCCTACAATGAGCAGTTCTTC.

This clonotype was observed a handful of times. V gene TRBV20-1 combines with J gene TRBJ2-7; 7 nucleotides align to TRBD1. Germline V gives CDR1 DFQATT, CDR2 SNEGSKA (reference sequence). V lost 6 bases and J lost 2; bases outside the gene matches: 10. The CDR3 sequence is 14 residues long. The CDR3 region has the DNA TGCAGTGCCCCGAGTACCGACAGGGCCTACGAGCAGTACTTC. Its translation: CSAPSTDRAYEQYF.

This clonotype was seen repeatedly, ten times or more. This chain uses TRBV6-5 with TRBJ2-4, with D possibly TRBD2 on 6 matching bases. CDR3 size: 12 residues. CDR1 and CDR2 from the germline V gene are MNHEY and SVGAGI. With 10 bases removed from V and 7 bases from J, the gap between germline ends came to 14 bases. The CDR3 spells CATAGPLNIQYF. Written as DNA, the CDR3 is TGTGCCACCGCGGGGCCGCTGAACATTCAGTACTTC.

V usage is TRBV27 and J usage is TRBJ2-5; 8 bases are shared with TRBD2. The V gene's germline CDR1 is MNHEY and CDR2 SMNVEV (reference sequence). The CDR3 spans 16 residues. V lost 4 bases and J lost 2; bases outside the gene matches: 9. CDR3 residues: CASSSPSGSWQETQYF. The CDR3 coding sequence is TGTGCCAGCAGTTCCCCCAGCGGGAGTTGGCAAGAGACCCAGTACTTC.

The chain couples TRBV5-4 to TRBJ2-7; 11 nucleotides agree with TRBD1. J gave up 3 bases and V 0 bases, and 8 bases lay outside the gene matches. The germline CDR1 and CDR2 sequences are SGHNT and YYREEE (reference sequence). The CDR3 sequence is 17 residues long. DNA for the CDR3: TGTGCCAGCAGCTTGGCCTCTAGGACAGGGGGCATCTACGAGCAGTACTTC. Protein sequence: CASSLASRTGGIYEQYF.

This clonotype was picked up a small number of times. V gene TRBV27 combines with J gene TRBJ1-1, with no clear D. The ends were cut back, 5 bases at V and 4 bases at J, with 11 bases in the middle. The CDR3 consists of 13 residues. The germline V gene encodes CDR1 MNHEY and CDR2 SMNVEV (reference sequence). Written as DNA, the CDR3 is TGTGCCAGCAGTGAAGGTTGGGGCACTGAAGCTTTCTTT. This sequence encodes CASSEGWGTEAFF.